This is a list of T cell receptor beta chains from one sample in a study of shared clonotypes between healthy human individuals. Clones were sequenced by immunoSEQ multiplex PCR, and TCRdb holds only the in-frame ones, with some missing. The table has hundreds of thousands of clones, approximately 97% seen once. Source material: naive CD4+ T cells sorted from blood. The receptors shown here come from a woman in her 30s in good health. Both conserved end residues are part of each CDR3. A D gene is named only where the DNA matches it firmly. Clone size is shown for a subset of rows, as once, few, many or a class of expanded clone.

clone_size,j_call,v_call,d_call,cdr3_aa,cdr3_nt
-,TRBJ2-2,TRBV4-1,TRBD2,CASSQGIRLAANTGELFF,TGCGCCAGCAGCCAAGGGATCCGACTAGCGGCGAACACCGGGGAGCTGTTTTTT
-,TRBJ1-4,TRBV4-1,-,CASSRPGQRTTNEKLFF,TGCGCCAGCAGCCGACCAGGACAGCGTACAACTAATGAAAAACTGTTTTTT
-,TRBJ2-7,TRBV6-6,-,CASSYSGGRSNEQYF,TGTGCCAGCAGTTACTCCGGGGGGCGATCTAACGAGCAGTACTTC
-,TRBJ2-1,TRBV27,TRBD2,CASKSASGYSYNEQFF,TGTGCCAGCAAAAGTGCTAGCGGATACTCCTACAATGAGCAGTTCTTC
-,TRBJ2-3,TRBV28,TRBD2,CASRTGGNAASTDTQYF,TGTGCCAGCAGGACCGGGGGGAATGCCGCTAGCACAGATACGCAGTATTTT
-,TRBJ1-2,TRBV6-1,-,CASSEAQPLGYTF,TGTGCCAGCAGTGAAGCGCAACCCCTAGGCTACACCTTC
-,TRBJ2-7,TRBV7-2,-,CASSLVGGSHEQYF,TGTGCCAGCAGCTTAGTTGGGGGGTCCCACGAGCAGTACTTC
-,TRBJ2-3,TRBV28,-,CASSTGPSTDTQYF,TGTGCCAGCAGTACAGGACCATCCACAGATACGCAGTATTTT
-,TRBJ1-3,TRBV6-5,-,CASSYSAQRQQVRYF,TGTGCCAGCAGTTACTCGGCCCAACGGCAACAGGTTCGATATTTT
-,TRBJ1-1,TRBV28,-,CASSVNTEAFF,TGTGCCAGCAGTGTGAACACTGAAGCTTTCTTT
-,TRBJ2-5,TRBV19,-,CASSRQGSRETQYF,TGTGCCAGTAGTCGCCAGGGCAGTAGGGAGACCCAGTACTTC
-,TRBJ2-5,TRBV13,-,CASTLQSMTETQYF,TGTGCCAGCACCCTACAGAGTATGACGGAGACCCAGTACTTC
-,TRBJ1-2,TRBV25-1,-,CASSALGRSSGYTF,TGTGCCAGCAGTGCCCTCGGCAGGTCCAGTGGCTACACCTTC
once,TRBJ2-5,TRBV5-1,TRBD1,CASSLRTGGEKTQYF,TGCGCCAGCAGCCTCCGGACAGGGGGCGAAAAGACCCAGTACTTC
-,TRBJ2-1,TRBV7-3,TRBD2,CASSLTSPAGGGEQFF,TGTGCCAGCAGCTTAACGTCTCCAGCGGGAGGGGGTGAGCAGTTCTTC
-,TRBJ2-7,TRBV5-1,-,CASSLVGYEQYF,TGCGCCAGCAGCTTGGTTGGTTACGAGCAGTACTTC
once,TRBJ2-7,TRBV7-2,-,CASSFLEDSYEQYF,TGTGCCAGCAGCTTCCTAGAGGACTCCTACGAGCAGTACTTC
once,TRBJ2-3,TRBV7-9,TRBD2,CASSSIWTSGTAGDTQYF,TGTGCCAGCAGCTCCATATGGACTAGCGGAACGGCGGGGGATACGCAGTATTTT
-,TRBJ2-2,TRBV4-1,TRBD2,CASSHLRGEPGELFF,TGCGCCAGCAGCCACCTGCGGGGGGAGCCCGGGGAGCTGTTTTTT
-,TRBJ1-5,TRBV19,-,CASTRRGPSVQPQHF,TGTGCCAGTACCAGGAGGGGCCCCTCGGTCCAGCCCCAGCATTTT
once,TRBJ2-5,TRBV2,TRBD2,CASRKSLAGETQYF,TGTGCCAGCAGGAAATCACTAGCGGGAGAGACCCAGTACTTC
-,TRBJ2-7,TRBV19,-,CASSRGSSSYEQYF,TGTGCCAGTAGCCGCGGAAGCTCCTCCTACGAGCAGTACTTC
-,TRBJ2-3,TRBV19,TRBD2,CASSLGTSETDTQYF,TGTGCCAGTAGTTTGGGGACTAGTGAGACAGATACGCAGTATTTT
-,TRBJ2-7,TRBV28,-,CASSFTDLREQYF,TGTGCCAGCAGTTTTACAGACCTTCGGGAGCAGTACTTC
-,TRBJ1-4,TRBV7-9,-,CASSTGHLATNEKLFF,TGTGCCAGCAGCACCGGACACCTTGCAACTAATGAAAAACTGTTTTTT
-,TRBJ1-3,TRBV5-5,-,CASSLSSYSGNTIYF,TGTGCCAGCAGCTTGAGTTCATACTCTGGAAACACCATATATTTT
-,TRBJ2-2,TRBV11-2,-,CASSPGGAELFF,TGTGCCAGCAGCCCAGGGGGGGCGGAGCTGTTTTTT
-,TRBJ2-1,TRBV7-3,-,CASSFTGGNEQFF,TGTGCCAGCAGCTTCACCGGGGGCAATGAGCAGTTCTTC
-,TRBJ1-5,TRBV7-2,-,CASSLVGDSNQPQHF,TGTGCCAGCAGCTTAGTAGGGGATAGCAATCAGCCCCAGCATTTT
-,TRBJ2-1,TRBV6-1,TRBD2,CASRTGTSSEQFF,TGTGCCAGCAGGACCGGGACTAGCAGTGAGCAGTTCTTC
-,TRBJ2-5,TRBV5-1,TRBD2,CASSLGTGGHGETQYF,TGCGCCAGCAGCTTGGGGACGGGAGGTCATGGAGAGACCCAGTACTTC
once,TRBJ2-2,TRBV2,-,CASSEIREAGELFF,TGTGCCAGCAGTGAGATACGAGAGGCCGGGGAGCTGTTTTTT
-,TRBJ2-6,TRBV9,TRBD1,CASSRQGVGGANVLTF,TGTGCCAGCAGCAGACAGGGCGTGGGTGGGGCCAACGTCCTGACTTTC
-,TRBJ2-2,TRBV29-1,TRBD1,CSVAQGAGELFF,TGCAGCGTTGCGCAGGGGGCCGGGGAGCTGTTTTTT
-,TRBJ1-1,TRBV28,-,CASSTTLKTGTNTEAFF,TGTGCCAGCAGTACGACCCTAAAGACAGGAACCAACACTGAAGCTTTCTTT
once,TRBJ1-5,TRBV28,TRBD1,CASSLTGTGCVGHF,TGTGCCAGCAGTTTAACCGGGACAGGGTGTGTTGGGCATTTT
-,TRBJ1-4,TRBV28,-,CASSGGVTFNEKLFF,TGTGCCAGCAGTGGGGGGGTCACATTTAATGAAAAACTGTTTTTT
-,TRBJ2-2,TRBV6-5,TRBD1,CASSLHGTGVGELFF,TGTGCCAGCAGTTTACATGGGACAGGGGTGGGGGAGCTGTTTTTT
-,TRBJ1-4,TRBV5-1,-,CASSLAPGEGEKLFF,TGCGCCAGCAGCTTGGCCCCAGGGGAGGGTGAAAAACTGTTTTTT
-,TRBJ2-1,TRBV5-8,TRBD2,CASSGSLTSGSVDRYNEQFF,TGTGCCAGCAGCGGATCACTGACTAGCGGGAGTGTAGACCGGTACAATGAGCAGTTCTTC
-,TRBJ2-1,TRBV28,TRBD1,CASSFGDRKYNEQFF,TGTGCCAGCAGTTTTGGGGACAGAAAGTACAATGAGCAGTTCTTC
-,TRBJ1-2,TRBV18,TRBD1,CASSSGQGTYGYTF,TGTGCCAGCTCATCGGGACAGGGAACTTATGGCTACACCTTC